This T cell receptor beta chain was observed in a study of blood T cell repertoires in COVID-19. Study context: Specimens from acute and convalescent COVID-19 originated in the United States, Italy and Spain. The analysed material was cDNA or gDNA that came from T cells, B-cell-depleted T cells, or PBMCs.

There are 15 residues in the CDR3. Trimming took 5 bases from V and 6 from J; bases not matched to a gene: 8. Germline V gives CDR1 MNHNS, CDR2 SASEGT. The Seattle site enrolled patients during active infection and followed them longitudinally. Per the authors' pipeline: Cell counts per sample came from amplifying reference gene primers. Assay: immunoSEQ multiplex PCR; the TCRdb copy retains only in-frame clones and omits some. V, J and clone size derive from that table, while D and trimming were established from the DNA sequence. The table has about 260,000 clones, approximately 92% seen once. This clonotype was obtained from a person under 35 with COVID-19, enrolled during active disease. Material for sequencing was peripheral blood. This sequence joins TRBV6-1 and TRBJ2-1; TRBD2 agrees at 9 bases. The CDR3 DNA follows: TGTGCCAGCAGTCCCGCGGGAGGGCCCTCCAATGAGCAGTTCTTC. Its translation: CASSPAGGPSNEQFF.